Detailed here is one T cell receptor beta chain. The data originate from a study of identical twins. TCRdb processed the 5' RACE reads anew with MiXCR; each CDR3 protein has one entry. Here the sample spans 500,000 to 650,000 distinct CDR3 sequences, about a fifth being singletons. A further study also used this sample, focusing on yellow fever vaccine responses in identical twins.

This TCR came from a woman younger than 35 in good health. Sequencing was carried out using CD4+ T cells sorted from blood.

The CDR3 coding sequence is TGTGCCAGCAGTTTCGACAGAGGCCGCACAGATACGCAGTATTTT. Its translation is CASSFDRGRTDTQYF. The J gene is TRBJ2-3, the V gene TRBV6-2 or TRBV6-3; tentative D call: TRBD1 (5 bases). The CDR3 totals 15 residues. CDR1 and CDR2 from the germline V gene are MNHEY and SVGEGT. V was cut by 4 bases and J by 1 base, with 12 bases left in between.